Sequencing of this T cell receptor beta chain was carried out in a study of pediatric ulcerative colitis (dated by TCRdb to between 2017 and 2020). With regard to the full study: Seven ulcerative colitis patients had pancolitis and two had left-sided colitis, with histology consistent with ulcerative colitis in all. From eight or nine newly diagnosed, treatment-naive pediatric ulcerative colitis patients and four non-IBD control children, paired blood and rectal samples were collected. The Pediatric Ulcerative Colitis Activity Index classified a couple of patients as having mild disease, four as having moderate disease and three as having acute severe colitis.

Looking up the germline V gene (reference sequence) yields CDR1 SGHKS and CDR2 YYEKEE. Its CDR3 holds 14 amino acids, cysteine through phenylalanine. The DNA shown is the 42-base CDR3, in frame from base 1. V is shortened by 0 bases, J by 4 bases, and the region joining them spans 11 bases. Through the immunoSEQ TRB Survey service, multiplex V and J primers were used to amplify rearranged CDR3 beta regions from genomic DNA. To keep sequencing depth equal across samples, survey-level depth of up to 500,000 reads per sample was applied. The libraries were purified, combined into pools and sequenced with Illumina technology. The study's own analysis went as follows. immunoSEQ online tools were used for productive clonality, sample overlap, pairwise scatters, CDR3 beta length, V/D/J gene usage and productiveness. Calculated diversity was defined as the number of unique rearrangements divided by total templates times 100, and Shannon and Simpson indices were additionally computed. Principal component analysis was performed on Z-score normalized data with the R prcomp function and the ggbiplot package. Morisita's index was used to measure clonal overlap between blood and rectum within each subject. The table comes from immuneACCESS by way of TCRdb, which keeps in-frame sequences with V and J called. Part of the clones is missing from these tables; in studies checked, under half for an unresolved V gene and the rest for unknown reasons. V, J and clone size are taken as reported in that table, and D and trimming were inferred from the DNA itself. Here the sample has 55,000 to 80,000 clones; more than 60% occur a single time. Of the sample, over 4% is held by the ten largest clones.

Results and caveats for the whole study, not just this receptor: Two rectal CDR3 clonotypes were found in every ulcerative colitis patient but in no control. Features of the rectal repertoire distinguished controls, mild-moderate colitis patients and acute severe colitis patients, and in acute severe colitis, rectal diversity was reduced because of clonal expansions. Significantly higher autologous blood-rectal clonal overlap was found in ulcerative colitis patients than in controls, which suggested increased T cell trafficking to inflamed tissue. For technical reasons, blood samples from a couple of patients gave substantially fewer templates, and these samples were excluded from the blood-rectal overlap analysis. Repertoires were derived from total lymphocyte DNA, so rare subsets such as regulatory T cells may have patterns not reflected. The healthy control group was small, with only four individuals.

Concerning this clone itself: The target of this receptor is not known. There are no base qualities to consult, and no much larger clone falls within one base.

Before the diagnostic colonoscopy, none of the ulcerative colitis patients had been given any immunosuppressive medication. A blood sample was obtained concurrently with the colonoscopy. The Wizard kit (Promega) was used to extract genomic DNA from the blood and intestinal samples. The rearranged chain carries TRBV5-5 and TRBJ2-7; a tentative D call is TRBD2 (5 bases match). Sequenced sample: blood. The TCR comes from a boy between 5 and 17 years old with moderate ulcerative colitis. The sequenced DNA is TGTGCCAGCAGCTTGGCGGTTGTAGCGTACGAGCAGTACTTC. Its translation is CASSLAVVAYEQYF.